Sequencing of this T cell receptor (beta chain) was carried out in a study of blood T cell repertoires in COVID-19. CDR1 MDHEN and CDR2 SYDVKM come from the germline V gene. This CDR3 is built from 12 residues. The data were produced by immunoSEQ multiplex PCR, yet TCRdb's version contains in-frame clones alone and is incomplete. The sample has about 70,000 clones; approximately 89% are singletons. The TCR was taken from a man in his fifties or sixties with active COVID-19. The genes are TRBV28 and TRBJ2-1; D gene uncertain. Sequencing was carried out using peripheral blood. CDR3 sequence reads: CGTGQTYNEQFF. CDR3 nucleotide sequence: TGTGGAACGGGTCAAACATACAATGAGCAGTTCTTC.